Each of the 18 T cell receptor beta chains below was sequenced from the same sample in a study of shared clonotypes between healthy human individuals. Naive CD8 cells were CD45RO-negative, positively selected for CCR7, excluding terminally differentiated effector memory CD45RA+ cells. TCRdb's table, derived via immunoSEQ multiplex PCR, lists solely in-frame clones and lacks some. The table includes about 2 million clones, about 94% detected once. What was sequenced was naive CD8+ T cells sorted from blood. These receptors all stem from a man between 18 and 35 years old in good health.

The chain combines TRBV7-9 with TRBJ1-1; 9 nucleotides agree with TRBD1. With V trimmed by 4 bases and J by 1 base, 13 bases remained unmatched. The CDR3 totals 18 residues. In germline, CDR1 is SEHNR, CDR2 FQNEAQ (reference sequence). The CDR3 DNA is TGTGCCAGCAGCTCCGGTGAGTATGGACAGGGGCCGAACACTGAAGCTTTCTTT. Its protein product is CASSSGEYGQGPNTEAFF.

The chain couples TRBV27 to TRBJ2-7; 7 nucleotides agree with TRBD1. Germline V gene data show CDR1 as MNHEY and CDR2 as SMNVEV (reference sequence). The CDR3 consists of 16 residues. V lost 0 bases, J lost 4 bases, and 9 bases stayed unmatched. CDR3 nucleotides: TGTGCCAGCAGTTTATCCTCCGGGACAGTGGGATACGAGCAGTACTTC. This sequence encodes CASSLSSGTVGYEQYF.

The rearrangement joins TRBV5-4 to TRBJ2-2; TRBD1 matches at 7 bases. The J segment lost 8 bases and the V segment lost 1 base, leaving 5 bases of the junction unmatched. Germline loops: CDR1 SGHNT, CDR2 YYREEE (reference sequence). CDR3 length: 14 amino acids. This CDR3 reads CASSLTGEGGELFF. CDR3 nucleotides: TGTGCCAGCAGCTTGACAGGGGAAGGGGGGGAGCTGTTTTTT.

CDR3 in DNA: TGTGCCACCAGCCCAAAAACCCCAGGTAGCTCCTACAATGAGCAGTTCTTC. Encoded protein: CATSPKTPGSSYNEQFF. The V and J genes are TRBV15 and TRBJ2-1, with D hard to call. V dropped 5 bases and J dropped 0 bases, with 17 bases sitting between them. The germline V gene has CDR1 LNHNV and CDR2 YYDKDF (reference sequence). The CDR3 covers 17 residues.

The rearrangement uses TRBV7-9 and TRBJ2-1; 7 bases align to TRBD2. Germline CDR1 and CDR2: SEHNR and FQNEAQ (reference sequence). V shed 0 bases and J 2 bases; nucleotides not matched to a gene: 4. This CDR3 comprises 16 residues. CDR3 sequence reads: CASSLAGGTPYNEQFF. CDR3 DNA sequence: TGTGCCAGCAGCTTAGCGGGAGGGACCCCCTACAATGAGCAGTTCTTC.

The rearrangement joins TRBV9 to TRBJ2-1; perhaps TRBD2 as D (6 bases). This CDR3 comprises 14 residues. Trimming removed 1 base from V and 6 bases from J, with 11 bases in between. From germline, CDR1 is SGDLS and CDR2 YYNGEE. CDR3 coding DNA: TGTGCCAGCAGCGTACGGCGGGACGTCAATGAGCAGTTCTTC. Its translation is CASSVRRDVNEQFF.

This chain links TRBV27 with TRBJ1-6, with TRBD1 identical over 7 bases. This CDR3 is built from 16 residues. The V gene end was trimmed by 4 bases and the J gene end by 7 bases; junction bases not matched to a gene: 10. CDR1 is MNHEY and CDR2 is SMNVEV in the germline V gene (reference sequence). CDR3 coding DNA: TGTGCCAGCAGTTCCATACCAACAGGGGTCAATTCACCCCTCCACTTT. This gives the protein CASSSIPTGVNSPLHF.

The count of this clone is one. This chain uses TRBV11-3 with TRBJ2-5; D gene ambiguous. V shed 5 bases and J shed 7 bases, with 17 bases lying between them. CDR3 length: 14 residues. Germline V gene sequence: CDR1 SGHNT, CDR2 YENEEA. The CDR3 reads CASSTILFCGTQYF. The CDR3 DNA sequence: TGTGCCAGCAGCACTATCCTTTTCTGTGGGACCCAGTACTTC.

The V and J genes are TRBV28 and TRBJ1-2; D gene ambiguous. Per germline, CDR1 MDHEN and CDR2 SYDVKM. The CDR3 length is 13 residues. V lost 5 bases and J lost 4, with 11 bases in between. CDR3 coding DNA: TGTGCCAGCAGTCCGAGCCTACTCTATGGCTACACCTTC. It codes for CASSPSLLYGYTF.

About this clone itself: Other DNA sequences in the same sample also yield this CDR3. The V gene is TRBV5-6, the J gene TRBJ2-7, with D perhaps given as TRBD1 or TRBD2 (5 bases each). Germline V gives CDR1 SGHDT, CDR2 YYEEEE. This CDR3 is built from 13 residues. V was pared by 4 bases and J by 4 bases, with 12 bases between. CDR3 region: CASSPGPTYEQYF. The CDR3 nucleotides read TGTGCCAGCAGCCCGGGACCCACTTACGAGCAGTACTTC.

V and J are TRBV28 and TRBJ2-7; no reliable D call. This CDR3 is 14 amino acids long. Germline CDR1 reads MDHEN; CDR2 reads SYDVKM. V gave up 3 bases and J gave up 3 bases, with 12 bases separating them. DNA of the CDR3: TGTGCCAGCAGTTTGAGGAGTACGAACTACGAGCAGTACTTC. It is translated as CASSLRSTNYEQYF. The full variable domain, with the rest looked up from reference TRBV28 and TRBJ2-7, is DVKVTQSSRYLVKRTGEKVFLECVQDMDHENMFWYRQDPGLGLRLIYFSYDVKMKEKGDIPEGYSVSREKKERFSLILESASTNQTSMYLCASSLRSTNYEQYFGPGTRLTVT.

The rearrangement uses TRBV4-1 and TRBJ2-5; TRBD1 might be the D (6 bases). Trimming took 4 bases from V and 2 from J, leaving 20 bases between them. CDR3 length: 17 residues. Germline CDR1 is MGHRA and CDR2 is YSYEKL. CDR3 DNA sequence: TGCGCCAGCAGCCGGGATCACAGGGAATTGGGACAAGAGACCCAGTACTTC. It is translated as CASSRDHRELGQETQYF.

The rearrangement links TRBV7-6 to TRBJ2-2, with D perhaps given as TRBD1 or TRBD2 (6 bases each). CDR1 and CDR2 from the germline V gene are SGHVS and FNYEAQ. The CDR3 totals 15 residues. The V gene lost 1 base and the J gene lost 5 bases, with 11 bases spanning the gap. The CDR3 loop is CASSLGGAQTGELFF. The CDR3 nucleotides are TGTGCCAGCAGCTTAGGGGGGGCGCAGACCGGGGAGCTGTTTTTT.

This sequence joins TRBV28 and TRBJ1-1; D remains unclear. V lost 4 bases and J lost 3, with 9 bases in between. Germline V gene data show CDR1 as MDHEN and CDR2 as SYDVKM. CDR3 length: 13 residues. The CDR3 here is CASSSVGDTEAFF. CDR3 nucleotide sequence: TGTGCCAGCAGTTCCGTAGGCGACACTGAAGCTTTCTTT.

This clone was observed once. The genes are TRBV4-2 and TRBJ2-7, with TRBD1 matching 9 bases. The CDR3 totals 16 residues. Trimming at V came to 3 bases and at J to 3 bases, leaving 9 bases not matched to a gene. Germline CDR1 and CDR2: LGHNA and YNFKEQ. The CDR3 loop is CASSQEEGQGYYEQYF. In DNA, the CDR3 is TGTGCCAGCAGCCAGGAAGAGGGACAGGGATACTACGAGCAGTACTTC.

J is TRBJ2-7 and V is TRBV28; 12 bases agree with TRBD1. Trimming cost V 6 bases and J 2 bases; bases outside gene matches: 8. CDR3 length equals 16 residues. Per germline, CDR1 MDHEN and CDR2 SYDVKM. The CDR3 DNA reads as TGTGCCAGCAGACAACCCGGGACAGGGGGCCCCTACGAGCAGTACTTC. The encoded protein is CASRQPGTGGPYEQYF. Combining the CDR3 with reference TRBV28 and TRBJ2-7 gives the whole variable domain DVKVTQSSRYLVKRTGEKVFLECVQDMDHENMFWYRQDPGLGLRLIYFSYDVKMKEKGDIPEGYSVSREKKERFSLILESASTNQTSMYLCASRQPGTGGPYEQYFGPGTRLTVT.

This clone was picked up one time. The V and J genes are TRBV5-5 and TRBJ1-2; 7 bases are a match to TRBD1. The CDR3 is made up of 14 amino acids. V lost 5 bases, J lost 8 bases, and 12 bases stayed unmatched. Germline lookup yields CDR1 SGHKS and CDR2 YYEKEE (reference sequence). Here the CDR3 DNA reads TGTGCCAGCAGGCGACCGGGACAGCTAACAGGCTACACCTTC. Translation gives CASRRPGQLTGYTF.

The chain combines TRBV5-7 with TRBJ2-3; TRBD1 or TRBD2 may be the D gene (9 bases each). TRBV5-7 is annotated as an ORF whose role is uncertain. The CDR3 is 19 residues long. V was trimmed by 4 bases and J by 2 bases, leaving 26 bases between them. This CDR3 is CASSPGQGRLADPTDTQYF. The CDR3 region has the DNA TGTGCCAGCAGCCCAGGACAGGGGCGACTAGCGGATCCCACAGATACGCAGTATTTT.